The 9 T cell receptor beta chains below all came from one sample that was sequenced in a study of T cell repertoires in cytomegalovirus infection. TCRdb ran MiXCR on the reads and lists one entry per CDR3 protein. The repertoire includes a few hundred thousand distinct CDR3 sequences, 30% to 40% of them detected once, and 15% to 20% sits in the top ten. No antigens are known for them. Sequences were derived from cultured PBMCs, sampled from culture after CMV antigen stimulation. The receptors derive from a human donor in good health (CMV status not recorded). Some clones in this sample may be carry-over from other donors' samples.

This clonotype has more than one count but fewer than ten. The chain has TRBV7-2 and TRBJ2-1, with a possible D match to TRBD2 (5 bases). The CDR3 contains 18 residues. Germline CDR1 and CDR2: SGHTA and FQGNSA. V was pared by 5 bases and J by 9 bases, with 29 bases between. CDR3 DNA sequence: TGTGCCAGCAGCCCGAGGTGGGAGCGCCTCCGGCGTTTGGGTGAGCAGTTCTTC. This translates into CASSPRWERLRRLGEQFF.

This clonotype has ten or more counts. This chain uses TRBV11-2 with TRBJ2-5; D may correspond to TRBD1 or TRBD2 (5 bases each). The CDR3 length is 15 residues. The germline V gene has CDR1 SGHAT and CDR2 FQNNGV. With 1 base removed from V and 3 bases from J, the gap between germline ends came to 12 bases. The chain's CDR3 is CASSLGGTLKETQYF. The DNA for the CDR3 is TGTGCCAGCAGCTTAGGTGGGACGCTCAAAGAGACCCAGTACTTC.

The CDR3 DNA is TGTGCCAGCAGCAGTCGCCCCAATCAGCCCCAGCATTTT. It codes for CASSSRPNQPQHF. The V and J genes are TRBV2 and TRBJ1-5; D remains ambiguous. Germline-derived CDR1 and CDR2 are SNHLY and FYNNEI. Trimming removed 6 bases from V and 3 bases from J, with 9 bases in between. This CDR3 has 13 amino acids.

This clonotype occurred a few times. The chain links TRBV7-2 to TRBJ2-3; TRBD2 matches at 11 bases. Trimming at V came to 6 bases and at J to 6 bases, leaving 11 bases not matched to a gene. The CDR3 is 16 residues long. Germline assignment: CDR1 SGHTA and CDR2 FQGNSA. CDR3: CASRRTGTSGADTQYF. The CDR3 nucleotides read TGTGCCAGCAGGAGAACCGGGACTAGCGGCGCCGATACGCAGTATTTT.

The rearrangement joins TRBV28 to TRBJ1-5; D uncertain. Trimming shortened V by 8 bases and J by 1 base, and 9 bases separated the two germline ends. Looked up from germline, CDR1 is MDHEN and CDR2 is SYDVKM. The CDR3 contains 13 residues. Here the CDR3 DNA reads TGTGCCAGCGAATTATTCAGCAATCAGCCCCAGCATTTT. Encoded protein: CASELFSNQPQHF.

The V call is TRBV12-3 or TRBV12-4, the J call TRBJ2-5, with 9 bases matching TRBD2. This CDR3 comprises 15 residues. V lost 4 bases to trimming and J lost 3 bases; unmatched junction nucleotides: 6. The CDR3 DNA reads as TGTGCCAGCAGTTCTAGCGGGAATATCGAAGAGACCCAGTACTTC. Translating gives CASSSSGNIEETQYF.

The chain has TRBV7-9 and TRBJ2-1, with unresolved D. Germline lookup yields CDR1 SEHNR and CDR2 FQNEAQ (reference sequence). Trimming took off 3 bases at V and 2 bases at J, with 8 bases between the two ends. CDR3 length: 14 amino acids. The CDR3 DNA sequence: TGTGCCAGCAGCTTGAGCCAGACCTACAATGAGCAGTTCTTC. Its protein is CASSLSQTYNEQFF.

This clonotype was detected only a few times. The chain recombines TRBV4-3 with TRBJ2-6; D could derive from TRBD1 or TRBD2 (5 bases each). Trimming removed 1 base at V and 4 bases at J, with 17 bases between. This CDR3 spans 18 amino acids. The germline CDR1 and CDR2 sequences are LGHNA and YSLEER. The CDR3, as DNA: TGCGCCAGCAGCCAAGTAACCCCGATCTGGGGGGGGGCCAACGTCCTGACTTTC. It specifies CASSQVTPIWGGANVLTF.

The chain employs TRBV19 and TRBJ2-1, with TRBD1 matching 12 bases. Germline CDR1 LNHDA, CDR2 SQIVND (reference sequence). The J segment lost 7 bases and the V segment lost 5 bases, leaving 9 bases of the junction unmatched. The CDR3 extends over 16 amino acids. CDR3 sequence reads: CASSSHGTGGRNEQFF. CDR3 nucleotides: TGTGCCAGTAGTTCCCATGGGACAGGGGGCCGGAATGAGCAGTTCTTC.